This T cell receptor beta chain was found in a study of T cell responses to AZD1222 COVID-19 vaccine. Overall study results and limits: A mostly white British donor set with more females was recruited, and clonal diversity was possibly underestimated.

The germline V gene encodes CDR1 LNHDA and CDR2 SQIVND (reference sequence). The CDR3 loop spans 14 amino acids. With 5 bases clipped from V and 7 bases from J, the junction kept 6 bases outside the gene matches. With regard to this clone: Its antigen is unknown.

Clones were sequenced by immunoSEQ multiplex PCR, and TCRdb holds only the in-frame ones, with some missing. This sample yields 95,000 to 110,000 clones, of which about 90% are seen a single time; approximately 22% belongs to the top ten. The rearrangement links TRBV19 to TRBJ1-2, with 11 bases aligning to TRBD1. The TCR was taken from an adult in good health. The sequencing here drew on peripheral blood, taken on day 0 of AZD1222 vaccination. CDR3 coding DNA: TGTGCCAGTAGTGTAGGACAGGGGGCGGTTGGCTACACCTTC. It translates to CASSVGQGAVGYTF.